This paragraph covers one T cell receptor (beta chain) sequence. This sample is part of a study of T cells in Graves' hyperthyroidism and ophthalmopathy. The TCR beta CDR3 regions underwent amplification using RNA transcripts as the source. First-round RT-PCR with HTBI primers amplified the TCR CDR3 region. Each CDR3 protein gets one entry after TCRdb re-called the multiplex PCR reads with MiXCR. The sample records a few hundred thousand distinct CDR3 sequences, about 15% being singletons. The clonotype originates from a woman aged 30 to 39 with Graves' hyperthyroidism. What was sequenced was blood.

CDR3 nucleotides: TGTGCCAGCACCCCGACTAGCGGGATAGACAATGAGCAGTTCTTC. It specifies CASTPTSGIDNEQFF. This sequence joins TRBV28 and TRBJ2-1; 11 bases are shared with TRBD2. Germline CDR1 is MDHEN and CDR2 is SYDVKM. The CDR3 totals 15 residues. Germline trimming cut 7 bases from V and 5 bases from J; bases unmatched to any gene: 7.